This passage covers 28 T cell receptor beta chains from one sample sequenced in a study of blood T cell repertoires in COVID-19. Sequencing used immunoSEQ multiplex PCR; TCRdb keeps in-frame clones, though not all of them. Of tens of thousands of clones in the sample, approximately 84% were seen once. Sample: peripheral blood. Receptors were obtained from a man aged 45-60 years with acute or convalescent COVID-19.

The CDR3 region is CASSLSGSVRETQYF. In DNA, the CDR3 is TGTGCCAGCAGTTTATCTGGTAGCGTGAGGGAGACCCAGTACTTC. V gene TRBV27 combines with J gene TRBJ2-5, with D perhaps matching TRBD2 (5 bases). CDR1 and CDR2 from the germline V gene are MNHEY and SMNVEV (reference sequence). The CDR3 length is 15 residues. Trimming stripped 0 bases from V and 5 bases from J, with 13 bases between.

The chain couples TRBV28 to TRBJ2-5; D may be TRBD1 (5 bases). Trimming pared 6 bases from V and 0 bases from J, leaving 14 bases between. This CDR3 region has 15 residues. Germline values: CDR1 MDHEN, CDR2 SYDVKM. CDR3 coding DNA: TGTGCCAGCAGCATGGGGCCGGCCAACCAAGAGACCCAGTACTTC. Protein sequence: CASSMGPANQETQYF.

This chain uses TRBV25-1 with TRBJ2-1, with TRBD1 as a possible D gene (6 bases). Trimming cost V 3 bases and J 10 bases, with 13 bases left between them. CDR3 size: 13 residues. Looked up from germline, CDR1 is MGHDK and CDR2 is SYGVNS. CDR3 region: CASSDRDTLEQFF. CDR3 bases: TGTGCCAGCAGTGATCGGGACACACTAGAGCAGTTCTTC.

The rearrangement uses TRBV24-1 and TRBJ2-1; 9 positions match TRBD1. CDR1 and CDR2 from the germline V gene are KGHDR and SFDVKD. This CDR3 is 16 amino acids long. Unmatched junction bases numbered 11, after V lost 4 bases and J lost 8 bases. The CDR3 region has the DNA TGTGCCACCAGTGACCCTGGACAGGGGCGCGGCTATGAGCAGTTCTTC. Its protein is CATSDPGQGRGYEQFF.

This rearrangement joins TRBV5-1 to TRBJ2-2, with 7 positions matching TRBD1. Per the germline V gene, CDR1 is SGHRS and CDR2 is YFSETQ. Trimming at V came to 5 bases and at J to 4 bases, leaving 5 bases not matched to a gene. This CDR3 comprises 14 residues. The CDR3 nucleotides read TGCGCCAGCAGGTCCGGGACAGTCACCGGGGAGCTGTTTTTT. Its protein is CASRSGTVTGELFF.

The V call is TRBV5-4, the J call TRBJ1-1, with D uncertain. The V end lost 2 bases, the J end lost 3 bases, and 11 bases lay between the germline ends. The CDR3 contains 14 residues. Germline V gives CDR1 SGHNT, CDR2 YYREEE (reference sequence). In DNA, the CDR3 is TGTGCCAGCAGCTTAGGAGCGGCGGACACTGAAGCTTTCTTT. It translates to CASSLGAADTEAFF.

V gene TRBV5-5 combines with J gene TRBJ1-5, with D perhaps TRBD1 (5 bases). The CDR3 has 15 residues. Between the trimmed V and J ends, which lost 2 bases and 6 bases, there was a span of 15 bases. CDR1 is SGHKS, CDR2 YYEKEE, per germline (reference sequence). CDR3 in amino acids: CASSFDSGSGQPQHF. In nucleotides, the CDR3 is TGTGCCAGCAGCTTCGACAGTGGGTCCGGTCAGCCCCAGCATTTT.

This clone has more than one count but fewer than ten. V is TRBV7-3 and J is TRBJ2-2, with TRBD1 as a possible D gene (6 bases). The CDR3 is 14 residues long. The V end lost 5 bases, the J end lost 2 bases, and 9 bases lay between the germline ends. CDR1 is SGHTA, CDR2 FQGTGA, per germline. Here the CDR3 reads CASSQQGNTGELFF. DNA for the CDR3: TGTGCCAGCAGCCAACAGGGAAACACCGGGGAGCTGTTTTTT.

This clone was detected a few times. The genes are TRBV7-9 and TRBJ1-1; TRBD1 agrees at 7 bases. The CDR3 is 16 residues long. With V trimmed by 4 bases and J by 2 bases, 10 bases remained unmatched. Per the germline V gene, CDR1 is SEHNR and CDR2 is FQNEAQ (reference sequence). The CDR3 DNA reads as TGTGCCAGCAGCTCTCGGGGGACAGCGCGAAACACTGAAGCTTTCTTT. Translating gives CASSSRGTARNTEAFF.

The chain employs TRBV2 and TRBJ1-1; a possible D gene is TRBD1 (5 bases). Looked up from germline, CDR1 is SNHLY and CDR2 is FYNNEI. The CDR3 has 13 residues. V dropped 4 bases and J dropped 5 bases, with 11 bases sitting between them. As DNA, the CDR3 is TGTGCCAGCAGTGTTTTTCAGGGAACTGAAGCTTTCTTT. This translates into CASSVFQGTEAFF.

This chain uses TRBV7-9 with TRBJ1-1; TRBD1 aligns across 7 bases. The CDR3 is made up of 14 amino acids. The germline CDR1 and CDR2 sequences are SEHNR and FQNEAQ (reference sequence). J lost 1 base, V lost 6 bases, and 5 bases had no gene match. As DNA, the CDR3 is TGTGCCAGCAGATCAACAGGGGCGAACACTGAAGCTTTCTTT. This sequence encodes CASRSTGANTEAFF. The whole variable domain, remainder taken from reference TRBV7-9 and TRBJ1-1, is DTGVSQNPRHKITKRGQNVTFRCDPISEHNRLYWYRQTLGQGPEFLTYFQNEAQLEKSRLLSDRFSAERPKGSFSTLEIQRTEQGDSAMYLCASRSTGANTEAFFGQGTRLTVV.

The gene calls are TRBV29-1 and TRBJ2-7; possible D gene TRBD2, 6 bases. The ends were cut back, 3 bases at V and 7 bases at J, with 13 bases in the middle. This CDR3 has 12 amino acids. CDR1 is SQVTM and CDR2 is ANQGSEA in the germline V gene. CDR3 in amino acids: CSVDRGTGEQYF. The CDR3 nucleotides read TGCAGCGTTGATCGCGGGACGGGGGAGCAGTACTTC.

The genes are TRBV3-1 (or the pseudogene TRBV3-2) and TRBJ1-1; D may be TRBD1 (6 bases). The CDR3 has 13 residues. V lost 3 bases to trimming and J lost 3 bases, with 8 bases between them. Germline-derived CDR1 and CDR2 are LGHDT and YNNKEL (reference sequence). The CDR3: CASSQGADTEAFF. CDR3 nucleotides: TGTGCCAGCAGCCAGGGGGCGGACACTGAAGCTTTCTTT.

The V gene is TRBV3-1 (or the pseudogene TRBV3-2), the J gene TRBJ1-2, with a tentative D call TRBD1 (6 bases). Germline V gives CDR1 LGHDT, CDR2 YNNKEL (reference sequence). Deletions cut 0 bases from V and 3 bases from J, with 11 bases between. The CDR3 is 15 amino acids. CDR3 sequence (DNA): TGTGCCAGCAGCCAAGAAAGTTCAGGGGACTATGGCTACACCTTC. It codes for CASSQESSGDYGYTF.

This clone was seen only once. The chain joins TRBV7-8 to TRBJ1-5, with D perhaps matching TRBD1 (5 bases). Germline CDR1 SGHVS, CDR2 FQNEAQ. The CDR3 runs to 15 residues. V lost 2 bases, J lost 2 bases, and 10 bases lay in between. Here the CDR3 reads CASSLTGRGNQPQHF. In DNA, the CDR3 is TGTGCCAGCAGCTTAACAGGTCGGGGCAATCAGCCCCAGCATTTT.

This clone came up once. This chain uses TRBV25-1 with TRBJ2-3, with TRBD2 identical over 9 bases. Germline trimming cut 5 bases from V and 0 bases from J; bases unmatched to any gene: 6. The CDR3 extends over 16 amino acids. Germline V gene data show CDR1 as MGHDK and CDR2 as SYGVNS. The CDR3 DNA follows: TGTGCCAGCAGTAGCGGGACTAGCCTTAGCACAGATACGCAGTATTTT. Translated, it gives CASSSGTSLSTDTQYF. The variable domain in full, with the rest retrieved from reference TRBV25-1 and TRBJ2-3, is EADIYQTPRYLVIGTGKKITLECSQTMGHDKMYWYQQDPGMELHLIHYSYGVNSTEKGDLSSESTVSRIRTEHFPLTLESARPSHTSQYLCASSSGTSLSTDTQYFGPGTRLTVL.

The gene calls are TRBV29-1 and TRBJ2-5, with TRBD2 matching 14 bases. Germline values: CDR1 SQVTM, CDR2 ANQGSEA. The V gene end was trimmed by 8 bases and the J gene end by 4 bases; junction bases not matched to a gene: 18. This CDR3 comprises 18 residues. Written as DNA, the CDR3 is TGCAGCTCCCGGAGGGATAGACTAGCGGGAGGGCCGGTAGAGACCCAGTACTTC. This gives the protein CSSRRDRLAGGPVETQYF.

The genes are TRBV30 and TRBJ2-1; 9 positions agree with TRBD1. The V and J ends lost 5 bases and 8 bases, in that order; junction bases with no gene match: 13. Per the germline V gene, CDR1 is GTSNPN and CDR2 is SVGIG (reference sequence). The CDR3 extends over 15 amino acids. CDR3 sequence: CAWGPGQGLRDEQFF. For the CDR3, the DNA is TGTGCCTGGGGCCCTGGACAGGGGCTTCGTGATGAGCAGTTCTTC.

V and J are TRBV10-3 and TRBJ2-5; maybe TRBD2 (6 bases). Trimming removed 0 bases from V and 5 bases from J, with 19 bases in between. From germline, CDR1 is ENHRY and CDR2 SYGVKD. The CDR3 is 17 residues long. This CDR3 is CAISESVASWGEETQYF. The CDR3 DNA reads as TGTGCCATCAGTGAGTCCGTTGCTAGCTGGGGGGAGGAGACCCAGTACTTC.

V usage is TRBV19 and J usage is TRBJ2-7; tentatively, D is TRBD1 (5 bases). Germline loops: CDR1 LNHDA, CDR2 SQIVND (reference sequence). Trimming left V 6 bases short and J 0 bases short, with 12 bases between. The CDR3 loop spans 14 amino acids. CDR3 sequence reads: CASSRLDTSYEQYF. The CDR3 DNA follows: TGTGCCAGTAGCCGGCTGGACACCTCCTACGAGCAGTACTTC.

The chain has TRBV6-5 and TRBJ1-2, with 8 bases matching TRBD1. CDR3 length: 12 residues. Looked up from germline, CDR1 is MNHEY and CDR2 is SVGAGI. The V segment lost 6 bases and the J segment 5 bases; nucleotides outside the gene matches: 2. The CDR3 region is CASSGTGYGYTF. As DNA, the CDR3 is TGTGCCAGCAGCGGGACAGGATATGGCTACACCTTC.

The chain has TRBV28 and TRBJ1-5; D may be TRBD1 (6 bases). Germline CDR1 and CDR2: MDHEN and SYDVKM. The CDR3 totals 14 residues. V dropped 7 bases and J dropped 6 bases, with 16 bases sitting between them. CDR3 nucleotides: TGTGCCAGCACCTATGGAGGGGGGGGTCAGCCCCAGCATTTT. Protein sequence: CASTYGGGGQPQHF.

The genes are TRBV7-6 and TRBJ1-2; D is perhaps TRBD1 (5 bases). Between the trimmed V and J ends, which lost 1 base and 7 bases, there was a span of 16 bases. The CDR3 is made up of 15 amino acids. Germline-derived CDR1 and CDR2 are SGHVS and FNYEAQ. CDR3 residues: CASSLEEVRQGGYTF. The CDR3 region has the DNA TGTGCCAGCAGCTTAGAGGAAGTTCGGCAGGGTGGCTACACCTTC. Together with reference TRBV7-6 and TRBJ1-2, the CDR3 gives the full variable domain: GAGVSQSPRYKVTKRGQDVALRCDPISGHVSLYWYRQALGQGPEFLTYFNYEAQQDKSGLPNDRFSAERPEGSISTLTIQRTEQRDSAMYRCASSLEEVRQGGYTFGSGTRLTVV.

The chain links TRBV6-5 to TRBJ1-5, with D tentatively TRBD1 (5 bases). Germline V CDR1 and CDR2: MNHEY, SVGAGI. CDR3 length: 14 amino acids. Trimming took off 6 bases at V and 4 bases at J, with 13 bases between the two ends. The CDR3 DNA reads TGTGCCAGCAGGCCTTCAGGGATTAATCAGCCCCAGCATTTT. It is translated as CASRPSGINQPQHF.

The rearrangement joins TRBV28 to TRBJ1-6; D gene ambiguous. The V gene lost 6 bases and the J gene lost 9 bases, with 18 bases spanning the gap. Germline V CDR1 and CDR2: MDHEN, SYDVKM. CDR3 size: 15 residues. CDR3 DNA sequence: TGTGCCAGCAGCCAATCCGGGTCAAGGAGTTCACCCCTCCACTTT. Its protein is CASSQSGSRSSPLHF. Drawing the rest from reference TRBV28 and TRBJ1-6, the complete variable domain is DVKVTQSSRYLVKRTGEKVFLECVQDMDHENMFWYRQDPGLGLRLIYFSYDVKMKEKGDIPEGYSVSREKKERFSLILESASTNQTSMYLCASSQSGSRSSPLHFGNGTRLTVT.

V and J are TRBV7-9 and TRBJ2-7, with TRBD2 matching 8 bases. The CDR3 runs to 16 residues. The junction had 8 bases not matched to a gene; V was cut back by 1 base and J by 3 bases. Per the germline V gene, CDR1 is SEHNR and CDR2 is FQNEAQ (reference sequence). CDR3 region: CASSLGATSEGYEQYF. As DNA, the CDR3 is TGTGCCAGCAGCTTAGGCGCGACTAGCGAGGGCTACGAGCAGTACTTC.

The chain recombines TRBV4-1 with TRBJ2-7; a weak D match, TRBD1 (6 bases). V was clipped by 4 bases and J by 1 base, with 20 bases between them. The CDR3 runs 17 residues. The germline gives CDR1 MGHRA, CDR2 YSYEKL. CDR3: CASSREGGDTSSYEQYF. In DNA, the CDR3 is TGCGCCAGCAGCCGAGAAGGTGGGGACACCTCGTCCTACGAGCAGTACTTC.

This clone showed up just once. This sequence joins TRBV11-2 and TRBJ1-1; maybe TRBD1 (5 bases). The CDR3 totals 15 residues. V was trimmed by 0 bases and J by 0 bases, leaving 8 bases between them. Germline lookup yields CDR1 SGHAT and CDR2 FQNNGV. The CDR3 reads CASSLEPGMNTEAFF. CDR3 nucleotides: TGTGCCAGCAGCTTAGAGCCAGGGATGAACACTGAAGCTTTCTTT.